This T cell receptor (beta chain) was sequenced for a study of shared clonotypes between healthy human individuals. Concerning this clone itself: One end of the junction does not line up with germline, which may come from a read error.

Scientists sequenced DNA from unsorted PBMC on ten immunoSEQ deep assay plates. Libraries were prepared by immunoSEQ multiplex PCR; TCRdb keeps only in-frame clonotypes and omits some of them. This sample has about 520,000 clones, with around 73% found just once. CDR3 size: 14 residues. Adult donors, all healthy and HIV-negative, had no recent acute infections or vaccinations. The sequence derives from a woman in her forties in good health. Some clones in this sample may be carry-over from other donors' samples. This chain uses TRBV5-3 with TRBJ2-5; D gene unclear. TRBV5-3 is designated an ORF whose function remains uncertain. Sequenced material: PBMCs. Here the CDR3 reads CASSLYGVRETQYF. The CDR3 DNA follows: TGTGCCAGCAGCTTGTATGGGGTCCGAGAGACCCAGTACTTC.